This section outlines one T cell receptor (beta chain) sequence together with its context. The antigen it binds to is not known. Base qualities are missing; no much larger clone stands one base away. V is cut back by 5 bases and J by 0 bases, with 4 bases in the junction unmatched. From cysteine to phenylalanine, the CDR3 is 15 amino acids long. The only DNA kept is the CDR3, 45 bases in frame from the first base. The germline V gene (reference sequence) supplies CDR1 LNHDA and CDR2 SQIVND. This record comes from a study of a mutant IDH1 vaccine in newly diagnosed glioma (dated by TCRdb to the early 2020s). A note on the overall study: Of the approximately 35 treated patients, about 60% were male and about 40% were female, and the mean age was approximately 37 years. Before enrollment, patients had received standard therapy of radiotherapy alone, temozolomide alone, or radiochemotherapy with temozolomide; most received the combination. Longitudinal TCRB deep sequencing was done for 25 treated patients, wherever samples were available for exploratory analyses. Peripheral blood samples were drawn at six visits, namely V03 (baseline), V05, V07, V10, V12 and V13. Study-wide findings and limitations: It was noted by the authors that analyses of patient blood samples could not be reproduced owing to sample limitations. Across multiple MHC alleles, vaccine-induced immune responses were seen in around 93% of patients. No apparent relationship was observed between pseudoprogression and alterations in the top peripheral T cell clonotypes detected by TCRB sequencing. Selection of PBMC samples for TCRB deep sequencing was based on availability.

Libraries were built with the immunoSEQ multiplex PCR assay. Rearranged TCR beta chain sequences were amplified using the hsTCRB Kit according to the manufacturer's protocol. Sequencing of TCRB libraries was carried out on an Illumina MiSeq. On the authors' methods: The proprietary platform of the kit vendor was used for demultiplexing, trimming and gene mapping. In its TCRdb copy, this immuneACCESS table keeps in-frame sequences only and misses some clones. Where compared with another copy, unresolved V genes explain less than half of these, and the others have no known cause. D and trimming were read from the DNA, whereas the V and J calls and clone size are those reported in that table. A total of roughly 25,000 clones appear in this sample, roughly 90% of them only once. The ten largest clones take up 9.2% of the sample. The time point label, read with the paper, signifies: baseline, week 1 (first vaccination visit). The intended sense of this specimen's treatment or condition label: pre-vaccination baseline after standard-of-care therapy. The donors had newly diagnosed IDH1-mutant astrocytomas of WHO grade 3 or 4 that showed loss of nuclear ATRX. The samples were drawn from NOA16, a multicentre, single-arm, open-label phase I trial in Germany that tested a mutant IDH1 peptide vaccine in humans for the first time. For immunogenicity testing, the blood drawn at visit V03 was used as the baseline sample. Genomic DNA for TCRB sequencing was isolated from EDTA blood with the DNeasy Blood and Tissue Kit.

The source material was PBMCs, sampled from a glioma patient treated with radiotherapy, temozolomide or both. The receptor was isolated from a young man with glioma. The sequence joins TRBV19 to TRBJ2-1; TRBD1 lines up with 7 middle nucleotides. At the DNA level, the sequence is TGTGCCAGTAGTGCACGGACAGGCTCCTACAATGAGCAGTTCTTC. Translated, it gives CASSARTGSYNEQFF.